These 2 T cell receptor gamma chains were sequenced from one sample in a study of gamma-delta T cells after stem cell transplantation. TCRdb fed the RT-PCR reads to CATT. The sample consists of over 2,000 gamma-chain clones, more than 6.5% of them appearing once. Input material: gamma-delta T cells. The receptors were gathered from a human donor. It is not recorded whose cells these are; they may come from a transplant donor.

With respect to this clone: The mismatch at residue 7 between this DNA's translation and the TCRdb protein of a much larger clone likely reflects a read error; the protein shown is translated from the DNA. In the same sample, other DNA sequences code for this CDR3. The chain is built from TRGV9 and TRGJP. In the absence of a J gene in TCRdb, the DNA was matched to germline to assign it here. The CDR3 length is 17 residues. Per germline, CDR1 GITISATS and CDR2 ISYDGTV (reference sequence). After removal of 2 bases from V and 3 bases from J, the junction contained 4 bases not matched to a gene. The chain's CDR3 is CALWEGLQELGKKIKVF. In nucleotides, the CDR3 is TGTGCCTTGTGGGAGGGATTGCAAGAGTTGGGCAAAAAAATCAAGGTATTT.

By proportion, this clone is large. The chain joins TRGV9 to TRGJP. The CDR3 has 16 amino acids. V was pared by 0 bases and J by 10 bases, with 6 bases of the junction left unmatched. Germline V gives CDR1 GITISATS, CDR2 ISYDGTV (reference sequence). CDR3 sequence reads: CALWEVRGLGKKIKVF. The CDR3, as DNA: TGTGCCTTGTGGGAGGTGCGAGGTTTGGGCAAAAAAATCAAGGTATTT.